These T cell receptor beta chains were read from a single sample in a study of T cells in Graves' hyperthyroidism and ophthalmopathy. TCRdb used MiXCR to reprocess the multiplex PCR reads, holding one entry per CDR3 protein. The sample has hundreds of thousands of distinct CDR3 sequences; roughly 14% are singletons. The sample was blood. The receptors were gathered from a man younger than 35 with Graves' ophthalmopathy. Both conserved end residues are part of each CDR3. D genes are given only for firm matches. Expanded clones are given a class, and other clones once, few, many or no size at all.

j_call clone_size d_call v_call cdr3_aa cdr3_nt
TRBJ1-2 many TRBD1 TRBV29-1 CSVASGTDFLYGYTF TGCAGCGTTGCATCTGGGACAGATTTTCTCTATGGCTACACCTTC
TRBJ2-1 - - TRBV6-1 CASSNDGAYEQFF TGTGCCAGCAGTAACGACGGGGCCTATGAGCAGTTCTTC
TRBJ2-5 few - TRBV5-1 CASSLGGQQETQCF TGCGCCAGCAGCTTGGGGGGTCAACAAGAGACCCAGTGCTTC
TRBJ1-5 many - TRBV6-1 CASRGSFGQPQHF TGTGCCAGCAGGGGTTCTTTTGGTCAGCCCCAGCATTTT
TRBJ1-3 - - TRBV5-1 CASSWDGSSGNTIYF TGCGCCAGCAGCTGGGACGGCAGCTCTGGAAACACCATATATTTT
TRBJ1-2 few - TRBV7-2 CASSLVVGVVGYTF TGTGCCAGCAGCTTAGTCGTAGGGGTAGTTGGCTACACCTTC
TRBJ2-3 - TRBD2 TRBV3-1 CASTPTSGTDTQYF TGTGCCAGCACCCCGACTAGCGGCACAGATACGCAGTATTTT
TRBJ2-5 many - TRBV5-8 CASSLAGGMGETQYF TGTGCCAGCAGCTTGGCTGGAGGGATGGGGGAGACCCAGTACTTC
TRBJ1-1 few TRBD1 TRBV24-1 CATSDVTGKAFF TGTGCCACCAGTGATGTGACAGGGAAAGCTTTCTTT
TRBJ1-5 many - TRBV6-1 CASSDGVGGMSQPQHF TGTGCCAGCAGCGACGGGGTCGGGGGCATGAGTCAGCCCCAGCATTTT
TRBJ2-5 many - TRBV12-3/TRBV12-4 CANSLASQETQYF TGTGCCAACAGTTTAGCCAGCCAAGAGACCCAGTACTTC
TRBJ2-7 - - TRBV5-1 CASSARQAPYEQYF TGCGCCAGCAGCGCCAGACAGGCGCCCTACGAGCAGTACTTC
TRBJ2-7 many - TRBV6-1 CASSSRVMGYEQYF TGTGCCAGCAGTTCCCGGGTTATGGGATACGAGCAGTACTTC
TRBJ2-7 many TRBD2 TRBV6-2/TRBV6-3 CASSSGLASYEQYF TGTGCCAGCAGCTCGGGACTAGCGTCCTACGAGCAGTACTTC
TRBJ2-7 many TRBD1 TRBV15 CATSPGQGAAYEQYF TGTGCCACCAGCCCCGGACAGGGGGCGGCCTACGAGCAGTACTTC
TRBJ2-3 - - TRBV10-2 CASSGPVWDTQYF TGCGCCAGCAGTGGGCCCGTCTGGGATACGCAGTATTTT
TRBJ2-7 many - TRBV12-3/TRBV12-4 CASSLLYEQYF TGTGCCAGCAGCTTACTCTACGAGCAGTACTTC
TRBJ2-7 many - TRBV7-2 CASSLNTGMHYEQYF TGTGCCAGCAGCTTAAATACAGGGATGCACTACGAGCAGTACTTC